The sequence of this TCR beta chain was determined in a study of graft-versus-host responses after intestinal transplantation. Study background: The transplants performed in recipients were multivisceral, liver-intestinal, or isolated intestinal. For around 3 years after anti-thymocyte globulin induction, all recipients took tacrolimus and steroids. Notes on the study in general: An association linked early post-transplant HvG declines with peak circulating GvH clone levels. Ileal or blood samples showed some GvH clones first, and such clones were also found in recipient marrow.

Graft samples were processed, releasing intraepithelial and lamina propria lymphocytes. Remarks on this clone: The antigen remains undetermined.

The V gene's germline CDR1 is SGHTS and CDR2 YDEGEE. V was shortened by 1 base and J by 4 bases, with 26 bases between the two germline ends. The CDR3 sequence is 19 residues long. The protocol was immunoSEQ multiplex PCR, while the TCRdb copy is restricted to in-frame clones and leaves out a portion. The table includes under 15,000 clones, 77% detected once. The sequencing here drew on ileum tissue, taken just over 26 days after intestinal transplant. This clonotype originated in a human patient who received an intestinal transplant, so some T cells may come from the graft donor. The chain uses TRBV5-8 and TRBJ1-1; D possibly corresponds to TRBD1 (5 bases). The CDR3 bases are TGTGCCAGCAGCTTGTTCCGGGGGGATTTGAACCCACTGGGCACTGAAGCTTTCTTT. Protein: CASSLFRGDLNPLGTEAFF.